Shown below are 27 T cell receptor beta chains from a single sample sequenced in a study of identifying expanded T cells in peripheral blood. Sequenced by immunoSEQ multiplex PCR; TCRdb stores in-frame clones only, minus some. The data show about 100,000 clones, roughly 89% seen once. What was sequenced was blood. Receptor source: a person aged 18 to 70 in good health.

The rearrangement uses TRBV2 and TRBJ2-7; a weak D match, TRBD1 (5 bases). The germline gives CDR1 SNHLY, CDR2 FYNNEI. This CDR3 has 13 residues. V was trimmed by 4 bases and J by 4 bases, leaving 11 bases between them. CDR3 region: CASSGQSPYEQYF. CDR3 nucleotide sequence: TGTGCCAGCAGTGGACAGTCGCCTTACGAGCAGTACTTC.

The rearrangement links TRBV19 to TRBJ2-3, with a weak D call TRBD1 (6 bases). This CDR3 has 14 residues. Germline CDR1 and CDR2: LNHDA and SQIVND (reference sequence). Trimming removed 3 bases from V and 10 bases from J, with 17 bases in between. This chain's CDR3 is CASSMGASWDAQYF. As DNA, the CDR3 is TGTGCCAGTAGTATGGGGGCCTCGTGGGACGCGCAGTATTTT.

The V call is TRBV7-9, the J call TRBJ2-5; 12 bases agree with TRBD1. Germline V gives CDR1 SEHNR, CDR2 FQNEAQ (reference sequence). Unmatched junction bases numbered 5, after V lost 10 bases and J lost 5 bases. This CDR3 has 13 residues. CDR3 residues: CAIGTGGWETQYF. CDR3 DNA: TGTGCCATTGGGACAGGGGGCTGGGAGACCCAGTACTTC.

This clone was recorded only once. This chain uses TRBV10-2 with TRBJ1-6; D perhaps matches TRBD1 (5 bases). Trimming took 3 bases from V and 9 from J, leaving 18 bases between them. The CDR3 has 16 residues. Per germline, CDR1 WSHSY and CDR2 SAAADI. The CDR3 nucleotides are TGCGCCAGCAGTGACGTAGGACAACTACAATTTTCACCCCTCCACTTT. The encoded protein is CASSDVGQLQFSPLHF.

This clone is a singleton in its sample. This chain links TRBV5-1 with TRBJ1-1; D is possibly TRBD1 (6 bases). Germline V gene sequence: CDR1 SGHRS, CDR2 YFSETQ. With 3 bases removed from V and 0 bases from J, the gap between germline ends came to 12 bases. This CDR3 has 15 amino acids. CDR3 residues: CASSWGAGLNTEAFF. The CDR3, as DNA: TGCGCCAGCAGCTGGGGGGCCGGTTTGAACACTGAAGCTTTCTTT. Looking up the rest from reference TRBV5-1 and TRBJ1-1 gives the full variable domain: KAGVTQTPRYLIKTRGQQVTLSCSPISGHRSVSWYQQTPGQGLQFLFEYFSETQRNKGNFPGRFSGRQFSNSRSEMNVSTLELGDSALYLCASSWGAGLNTEAFFGQGTRLTVV.

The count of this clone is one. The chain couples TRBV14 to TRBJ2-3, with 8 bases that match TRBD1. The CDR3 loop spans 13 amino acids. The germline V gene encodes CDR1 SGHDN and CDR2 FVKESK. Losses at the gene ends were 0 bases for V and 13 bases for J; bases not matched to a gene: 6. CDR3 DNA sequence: TGTGCCAGCAGCCAAGAGAGGACAGGGTGGGAGTATTTT. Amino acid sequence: CASSQERTGWEYF.

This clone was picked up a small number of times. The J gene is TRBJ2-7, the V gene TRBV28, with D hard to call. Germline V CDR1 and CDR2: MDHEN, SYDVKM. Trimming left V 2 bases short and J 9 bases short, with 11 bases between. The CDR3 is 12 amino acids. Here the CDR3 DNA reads TGTGCCAGCAGTTTACCCCAAGGTGGGCAGTACTTC. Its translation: CASSLPQGGQYF.

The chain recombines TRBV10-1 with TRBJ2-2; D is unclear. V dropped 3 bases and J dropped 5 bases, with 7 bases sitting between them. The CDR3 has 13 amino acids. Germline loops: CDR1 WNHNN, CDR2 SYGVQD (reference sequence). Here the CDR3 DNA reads TGCGCCAGCAGTGAATTCAGGACCGGGGAGCTGTTTTTT. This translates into CASSEFRTGELFF.

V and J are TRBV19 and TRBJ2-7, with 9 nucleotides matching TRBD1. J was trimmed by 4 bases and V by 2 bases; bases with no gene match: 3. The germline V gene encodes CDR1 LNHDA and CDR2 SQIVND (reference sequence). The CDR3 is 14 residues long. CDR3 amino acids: CASSITGGVYEQYF. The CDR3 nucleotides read TGTGCCAGTAGTATAACAGGGGGCGTTTACGAGCAGTACTTC.

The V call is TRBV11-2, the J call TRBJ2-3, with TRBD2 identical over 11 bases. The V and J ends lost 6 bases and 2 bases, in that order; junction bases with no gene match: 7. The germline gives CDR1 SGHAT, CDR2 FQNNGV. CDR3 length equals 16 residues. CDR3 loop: CASRRRLAGSTDTQYF. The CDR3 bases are TGTGCCAGCAGACGAAGACTAGCGGGATCCACAGATACGCAGTATTTT.

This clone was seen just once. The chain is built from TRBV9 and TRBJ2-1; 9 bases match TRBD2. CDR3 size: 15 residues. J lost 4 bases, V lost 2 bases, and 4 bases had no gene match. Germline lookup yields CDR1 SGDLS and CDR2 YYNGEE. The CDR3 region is CASSVGGGDYNEQFF. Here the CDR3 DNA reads TGTGCCAGCAGCGTCGGCGGGGGGGATTACAATGAGCAGTTCTTC. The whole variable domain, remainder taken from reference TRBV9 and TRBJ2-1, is DSGVTQTPKHLITATGQRVTLRCSPRSGDLSVYWYQQSLDQGLQFLIQYYNGEERAKGNILERFSAQQFPDLHSELNLSSLELGDSALYFCASSVGGGDYNEQFFGPGTRLTVL.

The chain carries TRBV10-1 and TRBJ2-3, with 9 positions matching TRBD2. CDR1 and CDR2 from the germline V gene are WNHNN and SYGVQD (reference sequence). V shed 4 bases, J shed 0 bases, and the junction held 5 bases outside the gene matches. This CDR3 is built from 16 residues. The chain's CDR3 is CASSGRLAASTDTQYF. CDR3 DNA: TGCGCCAGCAGTGGGAGACTAGCGGCGAGCACAGATACGCAGTATTTT.

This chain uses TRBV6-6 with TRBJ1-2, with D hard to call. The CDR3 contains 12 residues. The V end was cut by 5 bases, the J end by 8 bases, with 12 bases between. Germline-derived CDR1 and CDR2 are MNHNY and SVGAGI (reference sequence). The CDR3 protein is CASSTAPTGYTF. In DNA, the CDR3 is TGTGCCAGCAGTACCGCGCCGACCGGCTACACCTTC.

CDR3 loop: CASSPKWGPGSGEQYF. CDR3 nucleotides: TGCGCCAGCAGCCCTAAGTGGGGGCCGGGATCGGGTGAGCAGTACTTC. The chain couples TRBV4-3 to TRBJ2-7, with D perhaps matching TRBD1 (6 bases). This CDR3 contains 16 residues. CDR1 and CDR2 (germline): LGHNA, YSLEER. Trimming stripped 4 bases from V and 7 bases from J, with 23 bases between.

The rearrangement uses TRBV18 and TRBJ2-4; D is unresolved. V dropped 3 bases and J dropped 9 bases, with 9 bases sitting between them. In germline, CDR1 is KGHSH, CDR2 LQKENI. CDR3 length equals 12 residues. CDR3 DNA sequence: TGTGCCAGCTCACCCGAGAGGCTCATTCAGTACTTC. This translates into CASSPERLIQYF.

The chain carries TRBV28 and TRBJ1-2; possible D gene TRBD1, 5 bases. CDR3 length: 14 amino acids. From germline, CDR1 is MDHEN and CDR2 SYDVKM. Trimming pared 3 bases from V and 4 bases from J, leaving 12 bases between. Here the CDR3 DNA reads TGTGCCAGCAGTTTGGGCAGGACACTCTATGGCTACACCTTC. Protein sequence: CASSLGRTLYGYTF.

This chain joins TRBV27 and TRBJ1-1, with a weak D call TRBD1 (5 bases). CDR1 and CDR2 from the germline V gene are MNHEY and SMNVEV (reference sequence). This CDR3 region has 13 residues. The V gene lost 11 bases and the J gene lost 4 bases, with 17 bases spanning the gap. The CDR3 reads CAAQGVGGTEAFF. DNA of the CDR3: TGTGCCGCCCAGGGCGTGGGGGGCACTGAAGCTTTCTTT.

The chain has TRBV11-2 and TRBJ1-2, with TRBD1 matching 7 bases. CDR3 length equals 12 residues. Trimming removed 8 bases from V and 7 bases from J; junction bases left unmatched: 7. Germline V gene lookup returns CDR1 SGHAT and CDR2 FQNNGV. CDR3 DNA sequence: TGTGCCAGCGGCGAGACAGGGCTTGGCTACACCTTC. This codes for CASGETGLGYTF. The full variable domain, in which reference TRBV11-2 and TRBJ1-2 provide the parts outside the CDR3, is EAGVAQSPRYKIIEKRQSVAFWCNPISGHATLYWYQQILGQGPKLLIQFQNNGVVDDSQLPKDRFSAERLKGVDSTLKIQPAKLEDSAVYLCASGETGLGYTFGSGTRLTVV.

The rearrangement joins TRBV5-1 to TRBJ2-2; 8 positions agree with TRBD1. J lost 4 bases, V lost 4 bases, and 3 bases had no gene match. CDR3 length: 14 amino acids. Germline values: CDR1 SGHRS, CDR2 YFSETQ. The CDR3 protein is CASSGDRGTGELFF. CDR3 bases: TGCGCCAGCAGCGGTGACAGGGGCACCGGGGAGCTGTTTTTT.

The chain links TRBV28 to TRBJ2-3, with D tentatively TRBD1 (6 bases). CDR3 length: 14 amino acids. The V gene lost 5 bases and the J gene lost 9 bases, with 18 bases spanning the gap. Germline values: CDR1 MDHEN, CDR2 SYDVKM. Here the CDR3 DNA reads TGTGCCAGCAGTATGAACAGGGACCGTACCACGCAGTATTTT. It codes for CASSMNRDRTTQYF.

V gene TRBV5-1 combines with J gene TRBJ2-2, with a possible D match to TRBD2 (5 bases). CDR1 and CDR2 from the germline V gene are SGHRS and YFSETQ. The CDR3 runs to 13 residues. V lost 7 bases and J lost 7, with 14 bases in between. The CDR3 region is CASRLLSGGELFF. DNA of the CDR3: TGCGCCAGCCGACTATTGTCGGGCGGGGAGCTGTTTTTT.

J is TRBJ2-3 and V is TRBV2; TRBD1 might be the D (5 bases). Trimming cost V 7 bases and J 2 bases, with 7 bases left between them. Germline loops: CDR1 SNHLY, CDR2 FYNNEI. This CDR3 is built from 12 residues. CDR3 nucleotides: TGTGCCAGCACAGGGTACACAGATACGCAGTATTTT. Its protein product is CASTGYTDTQYF.

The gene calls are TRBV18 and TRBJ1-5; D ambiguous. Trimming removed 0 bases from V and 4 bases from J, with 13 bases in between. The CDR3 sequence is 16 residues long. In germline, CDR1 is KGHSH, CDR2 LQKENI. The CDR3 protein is CASSPPSWEGNQPQHF. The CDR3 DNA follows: TGTGCCAGCTCACCACCGAGCTGGGAAGGAAATCAGCCCCAGCATTTT.

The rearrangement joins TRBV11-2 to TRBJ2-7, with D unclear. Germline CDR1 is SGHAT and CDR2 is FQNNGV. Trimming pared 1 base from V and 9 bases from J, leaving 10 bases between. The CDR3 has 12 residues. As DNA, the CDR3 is TGTGCCAGCAGCTTAGCATTCCTGGGGCAGTACTTC. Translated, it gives CASSLAFLGQYF.

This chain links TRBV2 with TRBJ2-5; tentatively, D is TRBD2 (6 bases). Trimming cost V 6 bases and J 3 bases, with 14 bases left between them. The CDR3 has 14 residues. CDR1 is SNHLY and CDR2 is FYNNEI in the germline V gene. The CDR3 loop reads CASRPREVKETQYF. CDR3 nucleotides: TGTGCCAGCAGGCCCAGGGAGGTCAAAGAGACCCAGTACTTC.

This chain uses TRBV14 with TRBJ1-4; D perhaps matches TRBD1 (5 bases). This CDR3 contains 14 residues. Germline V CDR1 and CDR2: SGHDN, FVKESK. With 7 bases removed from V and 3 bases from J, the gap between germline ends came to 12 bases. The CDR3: CASNHQGPNEKLFF. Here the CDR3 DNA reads TGTGCCAGCAACCATCAGGGACCTAATGAAAAACTGTTTTTT.

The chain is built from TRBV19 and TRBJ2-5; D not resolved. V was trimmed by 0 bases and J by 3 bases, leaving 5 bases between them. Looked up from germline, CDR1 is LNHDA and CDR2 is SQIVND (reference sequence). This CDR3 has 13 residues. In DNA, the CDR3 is TGTGCCAGTAGTATAGATCTTGAAGAGACCCAGTACTTC. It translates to CASSIDLEETQYF.